This TCR beta chain was identified during a study of blood T cell repertoires in COVID-19. Across the study: T cells, B-cell-depleted T cells, or PBMCs supplied cDNA or gDNA.

The method was immunoSEQ multiplex PCR; TCRdb's version includes in-frame clones alone and lacks a portion of them. This repertoire shows approximately 70,000 clones, roughly 86% found once; its top ten account for around 13%. This TCR derives from a woman aged 60-75 years with acute or convalescent COVID-19. Material for sequencing was peripheral blood.

In DNA form, the CDR3 reads TGTGCCAGCAGCGTAGTTTCGGGGGTTACTGAAGCTTTCTTT. Encoded protein: CASSVVSGVTEAFF. The chain links TRBV9 to TRBJ1-1; possible D gene TRBD1, 5 bases. Germline CDR1 SGDLS, CDR2 YYNGEE. The CDR3 is 14 amino acids. V lost 0 bases to trimming and J lost 5 bases, with 11 bases between them.